The entry below gives a single T cell receptor beta chain sequence along with its context. Extracted from the samples, RNA was reverse transcribed into cDNA to serve as the sequencing template. Some clones are missing from TCRdb's copy, which holds only in-frame ones; the method was immunoSEQ multiplex PCR. Among about 210,000 clones listed, around 66% were seen once. Germline values: CDR1 SGHTA, CDR2 FQGNSA. This CDR3 spans 13 amino acids. V gave up 5 bases and J gave up 7 bases, with 14 bases separating them. This sample is drawn from a study of CD8+ T cells in alopecia areata. Looking at the study overall: Those patients who were treated received oral tofacitinib, which was given at 5 to 10 mg twice daily for moderate-to-severe alopecia areata.

Treatment: oral pan-JAK inhibitor, 5-10 mg twice daily. This specimen consisted of CD4+ T cells sorted from blood, obtained at week 4, from a patient treated with tofacitinib. The clonotype originates from a human donor with alopecia areata. The J gene is TRBJ1-2, the V gene TRBV7-2; no reliable D call. The CDR3 region has the DNA TGTGCCAGCAGCCAACCGGGGTTGGGTGGCTACACCTTC. Protein product: CASSQPGLGGYTF.